This T cell receptor (beta chain) is drawn from a study of PD-L1 blockade in urothelial cancer. Study as a whole: When patients started atezolizumab at some point between 2014 and 2015, it was given at 1,200 mg intravenously every 3 weeks. Blood analysis took place 3 weeks (second dose) and 6 weeks after treatment start. Median T cell yield from blood was approximately 150,000.

The assay was immunoSEQ multiplex PCR, and TCRdb's table has in-frame clones only and misses some. The sample has tens of thousands of clones; roughly 89% are singletons. Time point of the sample: pretreatment peripheral blood. Disease in patients was locally advanced or metastatic urothelial carcinoma. Germline V gives CDR1 SGDLS, CDR2 YYNGEE. CDR3 length: 15 residues. After removal of 4 bases from V and 5 bases from J, the junction contained 8 bases not matched to a gene. This clone was detected only once. Sequences were derived from PBMCs, sampled around atezolizumab (anti-PD-L1) treatment. This sequence joins TRBV9 and TRBJ2-1, with 8 nucleotides matching TRBD1. The receptor's source is a man in his 60s with urothelial cancer. The CDR3 nucleotides read TGTGCCAGCAGCCTTGGACAGGGAGTGGACAATGAGCAGTTCTTC. Translating it yields CASSLGQGVDNEQFF.